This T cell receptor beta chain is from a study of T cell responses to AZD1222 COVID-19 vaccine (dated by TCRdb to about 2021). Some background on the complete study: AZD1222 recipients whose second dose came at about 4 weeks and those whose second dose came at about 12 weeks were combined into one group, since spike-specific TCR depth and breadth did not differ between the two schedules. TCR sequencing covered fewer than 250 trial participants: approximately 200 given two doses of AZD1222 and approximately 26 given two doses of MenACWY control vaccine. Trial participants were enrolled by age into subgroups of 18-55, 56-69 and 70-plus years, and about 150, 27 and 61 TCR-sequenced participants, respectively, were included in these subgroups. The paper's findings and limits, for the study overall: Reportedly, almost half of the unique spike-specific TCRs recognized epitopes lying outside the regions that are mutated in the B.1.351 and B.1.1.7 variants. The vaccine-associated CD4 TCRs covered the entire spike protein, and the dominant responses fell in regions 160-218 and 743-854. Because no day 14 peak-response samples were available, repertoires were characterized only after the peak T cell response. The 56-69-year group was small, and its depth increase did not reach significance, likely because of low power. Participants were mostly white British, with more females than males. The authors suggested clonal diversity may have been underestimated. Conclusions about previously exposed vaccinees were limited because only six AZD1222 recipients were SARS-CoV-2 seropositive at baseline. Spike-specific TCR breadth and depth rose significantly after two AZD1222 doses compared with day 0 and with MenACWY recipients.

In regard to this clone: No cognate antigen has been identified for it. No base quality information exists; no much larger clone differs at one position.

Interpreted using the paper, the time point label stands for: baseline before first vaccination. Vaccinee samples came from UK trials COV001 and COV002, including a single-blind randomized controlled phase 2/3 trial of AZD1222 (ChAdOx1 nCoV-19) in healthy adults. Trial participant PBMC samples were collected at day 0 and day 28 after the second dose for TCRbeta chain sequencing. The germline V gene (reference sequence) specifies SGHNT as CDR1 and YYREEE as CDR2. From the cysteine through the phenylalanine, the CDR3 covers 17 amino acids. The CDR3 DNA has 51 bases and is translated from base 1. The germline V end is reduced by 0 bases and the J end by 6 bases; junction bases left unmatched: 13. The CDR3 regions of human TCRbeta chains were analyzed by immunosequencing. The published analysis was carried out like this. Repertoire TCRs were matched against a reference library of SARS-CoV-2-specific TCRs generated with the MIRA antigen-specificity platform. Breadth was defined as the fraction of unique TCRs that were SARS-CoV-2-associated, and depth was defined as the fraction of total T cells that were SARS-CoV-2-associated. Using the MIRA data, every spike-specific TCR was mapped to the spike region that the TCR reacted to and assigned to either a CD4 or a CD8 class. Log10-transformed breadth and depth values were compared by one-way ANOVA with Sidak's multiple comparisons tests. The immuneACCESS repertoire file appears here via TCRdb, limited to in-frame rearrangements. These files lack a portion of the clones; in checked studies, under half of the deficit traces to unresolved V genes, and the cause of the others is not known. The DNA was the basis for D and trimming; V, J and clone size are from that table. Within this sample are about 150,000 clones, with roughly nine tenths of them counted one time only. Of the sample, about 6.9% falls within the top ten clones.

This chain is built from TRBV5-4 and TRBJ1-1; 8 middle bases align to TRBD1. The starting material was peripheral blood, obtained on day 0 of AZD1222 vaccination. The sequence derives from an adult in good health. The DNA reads TGTGCCAGCAGCTTGGCCCCGGCAGGGGGCCCCTCGGCTGAAGCTTTCTTT. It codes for CASSLAPAGGPSAEAFF.